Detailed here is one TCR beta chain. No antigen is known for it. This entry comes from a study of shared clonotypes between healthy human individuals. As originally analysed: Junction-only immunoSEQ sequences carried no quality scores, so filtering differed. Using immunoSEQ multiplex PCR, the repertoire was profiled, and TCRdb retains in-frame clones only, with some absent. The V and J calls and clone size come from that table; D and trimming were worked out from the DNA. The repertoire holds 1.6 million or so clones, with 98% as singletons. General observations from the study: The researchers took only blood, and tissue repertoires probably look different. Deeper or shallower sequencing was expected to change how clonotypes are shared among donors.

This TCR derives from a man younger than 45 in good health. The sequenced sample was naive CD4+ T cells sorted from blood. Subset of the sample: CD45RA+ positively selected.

The CDR3 reads CSGIGFQETQYF. CDR3 nucleotide sequence: TGCAGCGGAATAGGGTTCCAAGAGACCCAGTACTTC. This chain connects TRBV29-1 to TRBJ2-5; D gene uncertain. Germline CDR1 and CDR2: SQVTM and ANQGSEA. This CDR3 is built from 12 residues. Trimming cost V 7 bases and J 1 base, with 10 bases left between them.